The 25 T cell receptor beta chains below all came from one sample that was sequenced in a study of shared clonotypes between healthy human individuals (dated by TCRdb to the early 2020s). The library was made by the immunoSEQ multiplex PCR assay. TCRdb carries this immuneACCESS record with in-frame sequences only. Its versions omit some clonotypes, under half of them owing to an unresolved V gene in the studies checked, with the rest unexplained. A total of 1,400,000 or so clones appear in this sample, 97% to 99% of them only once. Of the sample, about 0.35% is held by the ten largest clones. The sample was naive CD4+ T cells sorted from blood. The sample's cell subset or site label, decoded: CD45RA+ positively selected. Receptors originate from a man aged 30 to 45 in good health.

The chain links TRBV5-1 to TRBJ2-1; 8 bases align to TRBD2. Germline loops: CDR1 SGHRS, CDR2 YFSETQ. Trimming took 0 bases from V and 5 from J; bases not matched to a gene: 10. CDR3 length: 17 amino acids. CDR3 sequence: CASSLDFQREKHNEQFF. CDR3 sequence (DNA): TGCGCCAGCAGCTTGGATTTCCAGCGGGAGAAACACAATGAGCAGTTCTTC.

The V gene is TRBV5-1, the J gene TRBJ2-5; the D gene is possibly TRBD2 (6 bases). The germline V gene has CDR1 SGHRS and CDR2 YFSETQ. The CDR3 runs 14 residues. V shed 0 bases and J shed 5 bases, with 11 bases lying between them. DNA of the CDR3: TGCGCCAGCAGCTTGGCGGGAGTGGATGAGACCCAGTACTTC. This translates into CASSLAGVDETQYF.

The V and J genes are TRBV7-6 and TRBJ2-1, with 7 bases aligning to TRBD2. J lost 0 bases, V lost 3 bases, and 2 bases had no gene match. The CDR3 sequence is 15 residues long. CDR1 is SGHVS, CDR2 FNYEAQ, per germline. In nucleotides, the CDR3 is TGTGCCAGCAGCTTCGGCGGGAGCTCCTACAATGAGCAGTTCTTC. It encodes CASSFGGSSYNEQFF.

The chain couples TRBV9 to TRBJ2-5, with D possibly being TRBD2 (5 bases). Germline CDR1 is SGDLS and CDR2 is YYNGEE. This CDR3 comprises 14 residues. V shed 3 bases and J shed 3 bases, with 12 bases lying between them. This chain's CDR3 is CASSAALREETQYF. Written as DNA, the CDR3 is TGTGCCAGCAGCGCCGCCCTGAGGGAAGAGACCCAGTACTTC.

The CDR3 here is CASSSRVGGPGYNEQFF. CDR3 sequence (DNA): TGTGCCAGCAGCTCCCGGGTTGGGGGGCCAGGCTACAATGAGCAGTTCTTC. The chain is built from TRBV11-2 and TRBJ2-1; D may correspond to TRBD1 or TRBD2 (6 bases each). Trimming stripped 4 bases from V and 3 bases from J, with 19 bases between. The CDR3 has 17 residues. The germline gives CDR1 SGHAT, CDR2 FQNNGV.

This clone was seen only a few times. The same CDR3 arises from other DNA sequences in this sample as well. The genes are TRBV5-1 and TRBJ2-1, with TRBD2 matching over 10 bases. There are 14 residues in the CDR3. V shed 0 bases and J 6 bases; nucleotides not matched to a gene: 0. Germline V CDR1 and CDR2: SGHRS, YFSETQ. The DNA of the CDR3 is TGCGCCAGCAGCTTGGTAGCGGGAGGCAATGAGCAGTTCTTC. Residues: CASSLVAGGNEQFF.

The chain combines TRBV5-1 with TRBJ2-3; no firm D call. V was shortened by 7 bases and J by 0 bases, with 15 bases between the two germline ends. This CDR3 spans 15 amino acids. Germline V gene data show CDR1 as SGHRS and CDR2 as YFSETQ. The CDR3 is CASQRQAPSTDTQYF. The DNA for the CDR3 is TGCGCCAGCCAACGGCAGGCACCTAGCACAGATACGCAGTATTTT.

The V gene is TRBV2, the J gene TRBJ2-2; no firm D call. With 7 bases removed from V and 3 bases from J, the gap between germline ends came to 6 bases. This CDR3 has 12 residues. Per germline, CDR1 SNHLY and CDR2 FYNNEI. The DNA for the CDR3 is TGTGCCAGCACGGAATACACCGGGGAGCTGTTTTTT. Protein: CASTEYTGELFF.

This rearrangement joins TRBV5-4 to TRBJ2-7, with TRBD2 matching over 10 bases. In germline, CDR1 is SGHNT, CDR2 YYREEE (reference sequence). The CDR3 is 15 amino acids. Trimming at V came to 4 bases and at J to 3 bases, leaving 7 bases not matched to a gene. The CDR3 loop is CASSPGTSAGYEQYF. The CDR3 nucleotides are TGTGCCAGCAGCCCCGGGACTAGCGCTGGCTACGAGCAGTACTTC.

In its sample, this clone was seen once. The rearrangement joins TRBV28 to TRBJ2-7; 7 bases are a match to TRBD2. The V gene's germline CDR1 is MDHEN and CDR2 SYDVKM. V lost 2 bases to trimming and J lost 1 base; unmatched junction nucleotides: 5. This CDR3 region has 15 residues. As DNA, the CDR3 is TGTGCCAGCAGTTTAGCGGGACTAAAATCCTACGAGCAGTACTTC. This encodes CASSLAGLKSYEQYF.

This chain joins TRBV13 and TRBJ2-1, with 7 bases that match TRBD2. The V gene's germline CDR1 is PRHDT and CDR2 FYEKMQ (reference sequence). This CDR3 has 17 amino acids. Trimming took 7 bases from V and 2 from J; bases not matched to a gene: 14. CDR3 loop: CASTDSFSGPTYNEQFF. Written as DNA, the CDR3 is TGTGCCAGCACCGACTCGTTTAGCGGGCCGACCTACAATGAGCAGTTCTTC. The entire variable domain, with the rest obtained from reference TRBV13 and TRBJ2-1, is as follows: AAGVIQSPRHLIKEKRETATLKCYPIPRHDTVYWYQQGPGQDPQFLISFYEKMQSDKGSIPDRFSAQQFSDYHSELNMSSLELGDSALYFCASTDSFSGPTYNEQFFGPGTRLTVL.

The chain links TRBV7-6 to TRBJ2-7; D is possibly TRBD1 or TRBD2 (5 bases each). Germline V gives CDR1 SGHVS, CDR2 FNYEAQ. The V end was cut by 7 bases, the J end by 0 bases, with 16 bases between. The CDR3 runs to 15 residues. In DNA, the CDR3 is TGTGCCAGCACCCCCCTGCCAGGGACCTCCTACGAGCAGTACTTC. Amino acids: CASTPLPGTSYEQYF.

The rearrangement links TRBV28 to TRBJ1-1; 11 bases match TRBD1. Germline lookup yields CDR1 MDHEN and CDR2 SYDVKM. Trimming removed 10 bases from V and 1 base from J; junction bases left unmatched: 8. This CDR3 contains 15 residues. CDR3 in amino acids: CATWRTGGPNTEAFF. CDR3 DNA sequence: TGTGCCACCTGGAGGACAGGGGGCCCGAACACTGAAGCTTTCTTT.

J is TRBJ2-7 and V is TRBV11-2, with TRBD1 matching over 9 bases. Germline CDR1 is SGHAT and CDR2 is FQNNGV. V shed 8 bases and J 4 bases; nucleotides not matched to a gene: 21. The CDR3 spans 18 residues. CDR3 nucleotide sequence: TGTGCCAGCCACCCTTTCCCCCAGACAGGGGGGCCCACTTACGAGCAGTACTTC. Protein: CASHPFPQTGGPTYEQYF.

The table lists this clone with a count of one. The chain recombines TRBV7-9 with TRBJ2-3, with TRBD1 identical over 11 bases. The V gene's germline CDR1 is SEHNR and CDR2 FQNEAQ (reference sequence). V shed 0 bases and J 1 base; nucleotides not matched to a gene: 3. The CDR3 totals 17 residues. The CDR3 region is CASSLARTGGRTDTQYF. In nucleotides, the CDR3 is TGTGCCAGCAGCTTAGCGAGGACAGGGGGCCGCACAGATACGCAGTATTTT.

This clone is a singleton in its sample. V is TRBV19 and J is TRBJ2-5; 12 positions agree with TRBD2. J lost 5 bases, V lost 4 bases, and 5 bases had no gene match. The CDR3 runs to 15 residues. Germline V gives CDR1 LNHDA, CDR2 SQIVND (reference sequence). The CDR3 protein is CASSSLAGGPETQYF. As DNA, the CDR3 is TGTGCCAGTAGTAGCCTAGCGGGAGGGCCCGAGACCCAGTACTTC.

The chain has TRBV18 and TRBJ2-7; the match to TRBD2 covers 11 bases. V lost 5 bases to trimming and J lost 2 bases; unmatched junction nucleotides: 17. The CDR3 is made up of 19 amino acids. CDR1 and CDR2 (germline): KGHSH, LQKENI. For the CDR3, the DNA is TGTGCCAGCTCAGCGCGGACTAGCGGGCCCCTATGGGGGGCCTACGAGCAGTACTTC. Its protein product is CASSARTSGPLWGAYEQYF. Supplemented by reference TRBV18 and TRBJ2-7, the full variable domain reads NAGVMQNPRHLVRRRGQEARLRCSPMKGHSHVYWYRQLPEEGLKFMVYLQKENIIDESGMPKERFSAEFPKEGPSILRIQQVVRGDSAAYFCASSARTSGPLWGAYEQYFGPGTRLTVT.

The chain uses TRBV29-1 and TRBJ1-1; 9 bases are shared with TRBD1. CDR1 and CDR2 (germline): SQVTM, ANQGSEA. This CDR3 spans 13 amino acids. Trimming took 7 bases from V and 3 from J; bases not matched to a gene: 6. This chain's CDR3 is CSGRDRAHTEAFF. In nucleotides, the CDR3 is TGCAGCGGGAGGGACAGGGCCCACACTGAAGCTTTCTTT.

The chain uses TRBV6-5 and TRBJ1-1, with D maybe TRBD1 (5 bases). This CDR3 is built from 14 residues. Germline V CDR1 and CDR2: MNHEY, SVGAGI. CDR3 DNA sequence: TGTGCGTCCACCCTTCAGGGCTTCGACACTGAAGCTTTCTTT. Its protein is CASTLQGFDTEAFF.

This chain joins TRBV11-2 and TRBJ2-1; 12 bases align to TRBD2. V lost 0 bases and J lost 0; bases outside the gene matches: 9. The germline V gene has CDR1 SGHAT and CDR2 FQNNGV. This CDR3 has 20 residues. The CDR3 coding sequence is TGTGCCAGCAGCTTAGAAGCCCTAGCGGGAGGGCGGGGCTCCTACAATGAGCAGTTCTTC. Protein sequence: CASSLEALAGGRGSYNEQFF.

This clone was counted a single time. DNA for the CDR3: TGTGCCAGCAGTTATTTTAGCGGACGGTACAATGAGCAGTTCTTC. Protein product: CASSYFSGRYNEQFF. The V call is TRBV6-5, the J call TRBJ2-1; D is possibly TRBD2 (6 bases). V gave up 3 bases and J gave up 4 bases, with 13 bases separating them. The CDR3 loop spans 15 amino acids. CDR1 MNHEY and CDR2 SVGAGI come from the germline V gene.

The CDR3 sequence: CATSRDPIRRGSSYNEQFF. As DNA, the CDR3 is TGTGCCACCAGCAGAGACCCGATCCGCAGGGGAAGCTCCTACAATGAGCAGTTCTTC. The chain joins TRBV15 to TRBJ2-1; D might be TRBD1 (6 bases). The CDR3 runs 19 residues. Trimming shortened V by 0 bases and J by 0 bases, and 18 bases separated the two germline ends. Germline V CDR1 and CDR2: LNHNV, YYDKDF (reference sequence).

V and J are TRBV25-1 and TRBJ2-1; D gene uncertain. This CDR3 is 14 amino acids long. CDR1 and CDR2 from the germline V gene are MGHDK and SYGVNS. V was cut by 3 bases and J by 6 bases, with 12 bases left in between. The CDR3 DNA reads TGTGCCAGCAGTGACCACGGGTGGGGCAATGAGCAGTTCTTC. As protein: CASSDHGWGNEQFF.

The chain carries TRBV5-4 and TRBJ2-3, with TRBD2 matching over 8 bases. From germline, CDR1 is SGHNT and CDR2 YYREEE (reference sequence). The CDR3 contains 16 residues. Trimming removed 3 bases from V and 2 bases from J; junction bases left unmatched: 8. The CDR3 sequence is CASSSPTSAVTDTQYF. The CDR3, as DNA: TGTGCCAGCAGCTCCCCGACTAGCGCGGTCACAGATACGCAGTATTTT.

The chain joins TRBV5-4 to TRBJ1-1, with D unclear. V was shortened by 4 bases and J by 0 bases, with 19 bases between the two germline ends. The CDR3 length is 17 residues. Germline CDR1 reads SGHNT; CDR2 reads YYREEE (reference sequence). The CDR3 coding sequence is TGTGCCAGCAGCGGAGGTGGGTTCTCCACCCTGAACACTGAAGCTTTCTTT. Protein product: CASSGGGFSTLNTEAFF.